The sample holds a few counts of the clone carrying this T cell receptor (beta chain). Amplification of TCR alpha and beta CDR3 regions from RNA used iRepertoire nested multiplex PCR. In TCRdb, the multiplex PCR reads were re-called with MiXCR into one record per CDR3 protein. In the table there are about 180,000 distinct CDR3 sequences, about 40% of which are singletons. The entry originates in a study of glioma-infiltrating T cells. CDR3 length: 14 amino acids. The germline V gene has CDR1 GTSNPN and CDR2 SVGIG (reference sequence). Trimming cost V 6 bases and J 4 bases, with 17 bases left between them.

The TCR comes from a human donor with low-grade glioma or glioblastoma, undergoing nonglioma brain surgery, or in good health (not recorded which). The genes are TRBV30 and TRBJ2-3, with TRBD2 as a possible D gene (6 bases). The specimen sequenced was glioma tissue, nonneoplastic brain tissue, or PBMCs (not recorded which). In nucleotides, the CDR3 is TGTGCCTGCCGACCACAGACTAGTGCAGATACGCAGTATTTT. Amino acids: CACRPQTSADTQYF.